The 15 T cell receptor beta chains below come from one sample, sequenced in a study of human T cells and chemical hapten exposure (dated by TCRdb to the early 2020s). This specimen's time point label, interpreted: pre-sensitization, week 0. The treatment or condition label, read with the paper, signifies: therapeutic diphenylcyclopropenone sensitization with weekly scalp DPC. Library method: RACE. The run used a NextSeq 500. Starting from the raw public reads, TCRdb applied fastp trimming at Q25, assembled clones with MiXCR and retained in-frame beta chains. Rows with one shared CDR3 protein collapse into an entry with the most common genes and DNA. Across this sample there are more than 80,000 distinct CDR3 sequences, with 10% to 13% seen only once. The top ten hold approximately 3.1% of the sample. The material sequenced was whole blood, taken in connection with sensitization to the hapten diphenylcyclopropenone (DPC). Receptors were obtained from a woman aged 60-75 years with alopecia areata. Some clones in this sample may be carry-over from other donors' samples.

As DNA, the CDR3 is TGTGCCAGCAGCGAGGTGGGGTCGGCAGGATCTAATTCACCCCTCCACTTT. Residues: CASSEVGSAGSNSPLHF. The J gene is TRBJ1-6, the V gene TRBV7-9, with unresolved D. The CDR3 extends over 17 amino acids. V lost 5 bases to trimming and J lost 6 bases, with 20 bases between them. Germline-derived CDR1 and CDR2 are SEHNR and FQNEAQ (reference sequence).

The J gene is TRBJ2-5, the V gene TRBV6-6; the D gene is possibly TRBD1 (5 bases). This CDR3 contains 15 residues. Trimming removed 0 bases at V and 2 bases at J, with 10 bases between. In germline, CDR1 is MNHNY, CDR2 SVGAGI (reference sequence). The CDR3 DNA reads as TGTGCCAGCAGTTACTCGTGGCAGGGACAAGAGACCCAGTACTTC. Amino acids: CASSYSWQGQETQYF.

The sample holds a few counts of this clonotype. The chain employs TRBV7-3 and TRBJ2-7; 10 bases line up with TRBD1. CDR1 and CDR2 from the germline V gene are SGHTA and FQGTGA. V lost 0 bases and J lost 5; bases outside the gene matches: 4. CDR3 size: 15 residues. The CDR3 is CASSLTGQGTHEQYF. Here the CDR3 DNA reads TGTGCCAGCAGCTTAACGGGACAGGGGACCCACGAGCAGTACTTC. Full variable domain (outside the CDR3, taken from reference TRBV7-3 and TRBJ2-7): GAGVSQTPSNKVTEKGKYVELRCDPISGHTALYWYRQSLGQGPEFLIYFQGTGAADDSGLPNDRFFAVRPEGSVSTLKIQRTERGDSAVYLCASSLTGQGTHEQYFGPGTRLTVT.

In its sample, this clonotype was seen many times. The chain employs TRBV6-5 and TRBJ2-7; D is possibly TRBD2 (7 bases). V lost 2 bases and J lost 8, with 19 bases in between. The V gene's germline CDR1 is MNHEY and CDR2 SVGAGI. This CDR3 comprises 15 residues. The CDR3 DNA is TGTGCCAGCAGTTACCTGGCGGGGGCACTCGGGAAGCAGTACTTC. This codes for CASSYLAGALGKQYF.

This clonotype was recorded at least ten times. The V and J genes are TRBV4-2 and TRBJ1-2; D is undetermined. CDR1 and CDR2 (germline): LGHNA, YNFKEQ. The germline V and J ends were trimmed by 1 base and 4 bases, with 10 bases remaining between them. This CDR3 region has 14 residues. The CDR3 nucleotides are TGTGCCAGCAGCCAAGGCCTGGCAGGCTATGGCTACACCTTC. Amino acid sequence: CASSQGLAGYGYTF.

This clonotype occurred many times. The chain has TRBV5-1 and TRBJ2-6; the D gene is possibly TRBD2 (5 bases). Trimming shortened V by 5 bases and J by 0 bases, and 6 bases separated the two germline ends. There are 14 residues in the CDR3. CDR1 and CDR2 (germline): SGHRS, YFSETQ. CDR3 region: CASREDSGANVLTF. Written as DNA, the CDR3 is TGCGCCAGCAGGGAGGACTCTGGGGCCAACGTCCTGACTTTC. The whole variable domain, filled in from reference TRBV5-1 and TRBJ2-6, reads KAGVTQTPRYLIKTRGQQVTLSCSPISGHRSVSWYQQTPGQGLQFLFEYFSETQRNKGNFPGRFSGRQFSNSRSEMNVSTLELGDSALYLCASREDSGANVLTFGAGSRLTVL.

This clonotype appeared many times. This chain's CDR3 is CSAGVVRTGLYYGYTF. The CDR3, as DNA: TGCAGCGCCGGGGTCGTTAGGACAGGGCTCTACTATGGCTACACCTTC. The chain uses TRBV29-1 and TRBJ1-2; 8 bases line up with TRBD1. Germline trimming cut 7 bases from V and 3 bases from J; bases unmatched to any gene: 16. Germline V gene sequence: CDR1 SQVTM, CDR2 ANQGSEA. The CDR3 runs 16 residues.

This sequence joins TRBV20-1 and TRBJ1-2, with D tentatively TRBD1 (5 bases). In germline, CDR1 is DFQATT, CDR2 SNEGSKA (reference sequence). The CDR3 has 12 amino acids. Trimming shortened V by 8 bases and J by 3 bases, and 13 bases separated the two germline ends. The chain's CDR3 is CSQRGGYYGYTF. For the CDR3, the DNA is TGCAGTCAAAGGGGAGGGTACTATGGCTACACCTTC.

This clonotype showed up many times. The rearrangement uses TRBV6-4 and TRBJ1-1, with D possibly being TRBD1 (5 bases). The germline gives CDR1 MRHNA, CDR2 SNTAGT. There are 16 residues in the CDR3. With 6 bases removed from V and 7 bases from J, the gap between germline ends came to 24 bases. DNA for the CDR3: TGTGCCAGCAGCCGACGCGGAGGGGTTCACGAAAATGAAGCTTTCTTT. Encoded protein: CASSRRGGVHENEAFF.

A few counts support this clonotype. The chain has TRBV20-1 and TRBJ2-1, with a possible D match to TRBD1 (5 bases). This CDR3 has 15 residues. The V end lost 5 bases, the J end lost 4 bases, and 18 bases lay between the germline ends. From germline, CDR1 is DFQATT and CDR2 SNEGSKA (reference sequence). The CDR3 DNA sequence: TGCAGTGCTTTGGACAAATCCCTCTTGTACAATGAGCAGTTCTTC. Residues: CSALDKSLLYNEQFF.

This rearrangement joins TRBV18 to TRBJ1-1; D possibly corresponds to TRBD1 (5 bases). The CDR3 has 17 amino acids. Per germline, CDR1 KGHSH and CDR2 LQKENI. The V end lost 1 base, the J end lost 0 bases, and 15 bases lay between the germline ends. The CDR3: CASSPHGLEQVNTEAFF. CDR3 nucleotides: TGTGCCAGCTCACCACACGGTTTGGAACAGGTGAACACTGAAGCTTTCTTT.

This clonotype was seen more than once but under ten times. The chain combines TRBV5-1 with TRBJ2-4; D may be TRBD2 (6 bases). CDR1 and CDR2 from the germline V gene are SGHRS and YFSETQ. CDR3 length: 16 amino acids. V shed 2 bases and J shed 1 base, with 13 bases lying between them. The CDR3 is CASSLWGGVAKNIQYF. As DNA, the CDR3 is TGCGCCAGCAGCTTATGGGGAGGAGTGGCCAAAAACATTCAGTACTTC.

The V gene is TRBV19, the J gene TRBJ1-5, with 7 bases matching TRBD1. Trimming at V came to 7 bases and at J to 13 bases, leaving 22 bases not matched to a gene. The CDR3 has 16 residues. CDR1 and CDR2 (germline): LNHDA, SQIVND (reference sequence). CDR3 sequence: CASNSVGTASYPRQHF. As DNA, the CDR3 is TGTGCCAGTAATTCGGTCGGGACAGCCTCTTATCCACGTCAGCATTTT.

This clonotype was found many times. This chain joins TRBV20-1 and TRBJ1-1; 12 bases match TRBD1. The CDR3 totals 15 residues. Per germline, CDR1 DFQATT and CDR2 SNEGSKA (reference sequence). V was pared by 6 bases and J by 3 bases, with 8 bases of the junction left unmatched. The CDR3 region has the DNA TGCAGTGCGCCGGGACAGGGGGCGCGGGACACTGAAGCTTTCTTT. Its protein is CSAPGQGARDTEAFF.

This clonotype has at least ten counts. The rearrangement links TRBV6-4 to TRBJ1-1, with D possibly matching TRBD1 (5 bases). There are 15 residues in the CDR3. The germline V gene has CDR1 MRHNA and CDR2 SNTAGT. Trimming took off 0 bases at V and 1 base at J, with 9 bases between the two ends. CDR3 DNA sequence: TGTGCCAGCAGTGACTCACCAGGGAGGAACACTGAAGCTTTCTTT. As protein: CASSDSPGRNTEAFF.